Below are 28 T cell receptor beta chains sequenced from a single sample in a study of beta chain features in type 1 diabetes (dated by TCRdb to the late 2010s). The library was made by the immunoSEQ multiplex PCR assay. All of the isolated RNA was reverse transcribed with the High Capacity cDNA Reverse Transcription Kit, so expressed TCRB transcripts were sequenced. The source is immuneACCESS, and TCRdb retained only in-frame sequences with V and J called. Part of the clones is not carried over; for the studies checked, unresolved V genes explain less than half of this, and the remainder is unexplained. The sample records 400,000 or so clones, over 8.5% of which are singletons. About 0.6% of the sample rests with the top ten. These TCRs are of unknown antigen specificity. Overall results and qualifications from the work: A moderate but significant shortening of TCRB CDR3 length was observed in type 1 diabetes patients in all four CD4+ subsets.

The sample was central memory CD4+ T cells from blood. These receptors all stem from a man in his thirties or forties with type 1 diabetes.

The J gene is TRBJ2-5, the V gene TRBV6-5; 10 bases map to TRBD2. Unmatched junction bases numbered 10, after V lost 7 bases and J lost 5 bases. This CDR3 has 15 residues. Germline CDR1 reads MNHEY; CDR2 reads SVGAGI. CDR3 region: CASTPSGRRRETQYF. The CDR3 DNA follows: TGTGCCAGCACCCCTAGCGGGAGAAGGCGGGAGACCCAGTACTTC.

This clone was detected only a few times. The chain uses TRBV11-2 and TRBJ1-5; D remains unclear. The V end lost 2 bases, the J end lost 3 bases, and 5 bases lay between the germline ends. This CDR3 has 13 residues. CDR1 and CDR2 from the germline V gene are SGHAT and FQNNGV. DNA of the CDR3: TGTGCCAGCAGCTTAAAGGACAATCAGCCCCAGCATTTT. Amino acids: CASSLKDNQPQHF.

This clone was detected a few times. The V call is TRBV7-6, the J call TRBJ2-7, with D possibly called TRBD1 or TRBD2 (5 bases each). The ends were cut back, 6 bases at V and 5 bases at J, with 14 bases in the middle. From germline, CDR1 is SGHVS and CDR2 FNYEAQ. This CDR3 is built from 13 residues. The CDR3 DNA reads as TGTGCCAGCAGAGACAGCCCCGGGGACGAGCAGTACTTC. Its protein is CASRDSPGDEQYF. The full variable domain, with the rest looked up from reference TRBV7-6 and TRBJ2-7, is GAGVSQSPRYKVTKRGQDVALRCDPISGHVSLYWYRQALGQGPEFLTYFNYEAQQDKSGLPNDRFSAERPEGSISTLTIQRTEQRDSAMYRCASRDSPGDEQYFGPGTRLTVT.

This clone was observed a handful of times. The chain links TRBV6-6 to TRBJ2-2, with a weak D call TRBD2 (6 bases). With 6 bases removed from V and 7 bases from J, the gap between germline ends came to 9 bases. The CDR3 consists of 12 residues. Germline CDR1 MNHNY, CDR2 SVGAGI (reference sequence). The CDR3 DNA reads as TGTGCCAGCAGATGGGAGGACGGGGAGCTGTTTTTT. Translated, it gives CASRWEDGELFF.

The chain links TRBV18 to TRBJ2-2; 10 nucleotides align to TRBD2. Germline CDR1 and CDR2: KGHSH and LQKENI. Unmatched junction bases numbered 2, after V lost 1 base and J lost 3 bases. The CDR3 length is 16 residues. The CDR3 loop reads CASSPQRGGDTGELFF. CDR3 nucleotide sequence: TGTGCCAGCTCACCACAGCGGGGGGGTGACACCGGGGAGCTGTTTTTT.

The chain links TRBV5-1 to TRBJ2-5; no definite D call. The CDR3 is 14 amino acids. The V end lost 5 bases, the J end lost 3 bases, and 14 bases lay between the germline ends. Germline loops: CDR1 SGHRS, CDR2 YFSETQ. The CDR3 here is CASRAQGPKETQYF. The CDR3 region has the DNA TGCGCCAGCAGGGCCCAAGGGCCCAAAGAGACCCAGTACTTC.

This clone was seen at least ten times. The CDR3 protein is CASSLAAGAYNEQFF. DNA for the CDR3: TGTGCCAGCAGCTTGGCGGCGGGAGCGTACAATGAGCAGTTCTTC. This chain connects TRBV5-4 to TRBJ2-1; TRBD2 agrees at 7 bases. J gave up 4 bases and V 0 bases, and 4 bases lay outside the gene matches. This CDR3 has 15 amino acids. The germline V gene has CDR1 SGHNT and CDR2 YYREEE (reference sequence).

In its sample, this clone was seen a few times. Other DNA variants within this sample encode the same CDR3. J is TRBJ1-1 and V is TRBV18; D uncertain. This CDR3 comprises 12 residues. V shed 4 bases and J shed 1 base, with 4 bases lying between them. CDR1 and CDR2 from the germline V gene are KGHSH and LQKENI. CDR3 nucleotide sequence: TGTGCCAGCTCACGGCCGAACACTGAAGCTTTCTTT. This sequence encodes CASSRPNTEAFF.

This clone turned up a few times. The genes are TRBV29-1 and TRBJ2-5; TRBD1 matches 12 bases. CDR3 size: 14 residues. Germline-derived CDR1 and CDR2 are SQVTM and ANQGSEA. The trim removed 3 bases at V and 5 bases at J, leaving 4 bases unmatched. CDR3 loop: CSVEGGTGGETQYF. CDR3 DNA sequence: TGCAGCGTTGAGGGAGGGACAGGGGGCGAGACCCAGTACTTC.

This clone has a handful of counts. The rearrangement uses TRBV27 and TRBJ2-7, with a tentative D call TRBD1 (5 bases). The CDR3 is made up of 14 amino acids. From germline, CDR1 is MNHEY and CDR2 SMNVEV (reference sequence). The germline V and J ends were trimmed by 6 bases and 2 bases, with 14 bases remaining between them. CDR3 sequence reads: CASSFQDRAYEQYF. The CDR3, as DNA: TGTGCCAGCAGCTTCCAAGACAGAGCCTACGAGCAGTACTTC.

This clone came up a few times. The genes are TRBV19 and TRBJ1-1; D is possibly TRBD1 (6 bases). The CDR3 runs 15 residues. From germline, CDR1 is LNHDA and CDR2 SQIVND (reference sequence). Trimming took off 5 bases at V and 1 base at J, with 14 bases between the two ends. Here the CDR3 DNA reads TGTGCCAGTAGTGAGAACAGGGTTCGGAACACTGAAGCTTTCTTT. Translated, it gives CASSENRVRNTEAFF.

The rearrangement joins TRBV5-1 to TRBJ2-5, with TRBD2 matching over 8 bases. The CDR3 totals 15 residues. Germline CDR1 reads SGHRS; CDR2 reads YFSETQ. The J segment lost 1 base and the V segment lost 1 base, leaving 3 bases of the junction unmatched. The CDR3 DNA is TGCGCCAGCAGCTTGTCTAGCGGGTCCCAAGAGACCCAGTACTTC. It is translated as CASSLSSGSQETQYF.

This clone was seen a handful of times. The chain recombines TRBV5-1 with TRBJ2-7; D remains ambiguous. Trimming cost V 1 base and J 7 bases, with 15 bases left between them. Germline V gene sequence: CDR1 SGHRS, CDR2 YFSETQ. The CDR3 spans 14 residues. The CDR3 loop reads CASSLQNLYGEQYF. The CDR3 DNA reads TGCGCCAGCAGCTTGCAAAACCTCTACGGGGAGCAGTACTTC.

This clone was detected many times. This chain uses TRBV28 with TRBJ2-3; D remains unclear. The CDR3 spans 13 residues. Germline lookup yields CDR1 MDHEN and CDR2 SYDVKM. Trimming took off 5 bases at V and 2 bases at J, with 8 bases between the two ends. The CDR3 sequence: CASSHPDTDTQYF. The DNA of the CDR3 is TGTGCCAGCAGTCACCCCGACACAGATACGCAGTATTTT.

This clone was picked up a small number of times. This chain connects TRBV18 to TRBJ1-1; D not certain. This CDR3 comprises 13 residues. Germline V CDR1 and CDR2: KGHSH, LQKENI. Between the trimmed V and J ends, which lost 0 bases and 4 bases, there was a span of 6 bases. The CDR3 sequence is CASSPPPGTEAFF. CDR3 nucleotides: TGTGCCAGCTCACCACCGCCGGGCACTGAAGCTTTCTTT.

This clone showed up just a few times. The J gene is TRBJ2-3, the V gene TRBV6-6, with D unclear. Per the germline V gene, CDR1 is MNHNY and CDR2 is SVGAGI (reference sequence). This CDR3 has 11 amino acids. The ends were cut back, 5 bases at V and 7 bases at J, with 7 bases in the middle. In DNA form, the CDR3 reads TGTGCCAGCAGTACCCGAAATACGCAGTATTTT. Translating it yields CASSTRNTQYF.

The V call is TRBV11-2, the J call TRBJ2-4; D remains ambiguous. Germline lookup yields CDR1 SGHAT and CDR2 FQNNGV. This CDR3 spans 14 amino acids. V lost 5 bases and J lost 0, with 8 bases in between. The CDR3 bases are TGTGCCAGCAGCCCCGATGGAGCCAAAAACATTCAGTACTTC. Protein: CASSPDGAKNIQYF.

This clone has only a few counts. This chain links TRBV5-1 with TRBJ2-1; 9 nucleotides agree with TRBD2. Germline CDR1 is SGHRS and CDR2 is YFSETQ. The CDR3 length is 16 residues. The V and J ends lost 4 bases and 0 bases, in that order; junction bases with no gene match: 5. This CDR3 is CASSVAGETSYNEQFF. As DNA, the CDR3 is TGCGCCAGCAGCGTAGCGGGAGAAACCTCCTACAATGAGCAGTTCTTC.

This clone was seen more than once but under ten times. Written as DNA, the CDR3 is TGTGCCATCAGCCGACAGGGTGCGAACACTGAAGCTTTCTTT. It is translated as CAISRQGANTEAFF. The chain carries TRBV6-6 and TRBJ1-1; 7 bases match TRBD1. The CDR3 runs to 14 residues. Germline CDR1 is MNHNY and CDR2 is SVGAGI (reference sequence). J gave up 1 base and V 10 bases, and 9 bases lay outside the gene matches.

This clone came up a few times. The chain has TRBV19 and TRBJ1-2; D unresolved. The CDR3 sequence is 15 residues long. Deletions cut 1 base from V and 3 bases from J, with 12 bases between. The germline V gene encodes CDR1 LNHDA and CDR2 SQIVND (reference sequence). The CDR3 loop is CASSIGADRYYGYTF. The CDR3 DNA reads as TGTGCCAGTAGTATAGGAGCCGACCGGTACTATGGCTACACCTTC.

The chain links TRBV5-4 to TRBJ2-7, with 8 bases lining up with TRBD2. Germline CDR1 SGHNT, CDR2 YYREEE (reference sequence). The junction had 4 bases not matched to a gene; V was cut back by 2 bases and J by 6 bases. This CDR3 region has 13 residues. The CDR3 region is CASSFAAGGEQYF. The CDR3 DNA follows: TGTGCCAGCAGCTTCGCCGCGGGGGGCGAGCAGTACTTC.

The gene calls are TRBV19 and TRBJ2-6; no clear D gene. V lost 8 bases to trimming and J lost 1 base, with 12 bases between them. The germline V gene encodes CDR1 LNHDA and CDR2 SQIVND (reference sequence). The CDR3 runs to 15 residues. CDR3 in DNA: TGTGCCAGTGCCCCCCCCAGTTCTGGGGCCAACGTCCTGACTTTC. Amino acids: CASAPPSSGANVLTF. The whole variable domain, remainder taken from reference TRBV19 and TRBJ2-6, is DGGITQSPKYLFRKEGQNVTLSCEQNLNHDAMYWYRQDPGQGLRLIYYSQIVNDFQKGDIAEGYSVSREKKESFPLTVTSAQKNPTAFYLCASAPPSSGANVLTFGAGSRLTVL.

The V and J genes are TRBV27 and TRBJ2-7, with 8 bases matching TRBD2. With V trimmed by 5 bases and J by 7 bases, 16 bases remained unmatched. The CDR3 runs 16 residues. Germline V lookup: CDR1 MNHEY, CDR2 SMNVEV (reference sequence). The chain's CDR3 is CASSRPVAGTGLEQYF. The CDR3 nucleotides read TGTGCCAGCAGTCGCCCCGTAGCGGGAACCGGGTTAGAGCAGTACTTC.

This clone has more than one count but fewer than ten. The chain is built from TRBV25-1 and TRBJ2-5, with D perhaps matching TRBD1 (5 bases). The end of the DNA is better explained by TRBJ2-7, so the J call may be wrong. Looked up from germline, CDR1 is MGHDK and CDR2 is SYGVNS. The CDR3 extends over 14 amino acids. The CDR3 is CASSAGPGYHEQYF. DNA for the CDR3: TGTGCCAGCAGTGCCGGGCCAGGGTACCACGAGCAGTACTTC.

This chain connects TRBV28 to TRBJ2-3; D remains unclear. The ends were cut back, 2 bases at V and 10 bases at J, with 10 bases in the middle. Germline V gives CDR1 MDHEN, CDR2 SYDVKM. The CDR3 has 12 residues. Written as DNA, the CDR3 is TGTGCCAGCAGTTTAAGCCGATCTCCGCAGTATTTT. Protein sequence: CASSLSRSPQYF.

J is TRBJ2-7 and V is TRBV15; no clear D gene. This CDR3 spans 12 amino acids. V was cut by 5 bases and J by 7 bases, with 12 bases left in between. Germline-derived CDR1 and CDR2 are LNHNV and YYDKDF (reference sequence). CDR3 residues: CATSEGSLEQYF. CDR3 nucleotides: TGTGCCACCAGCGAAGGTTCCTTAGAGCAGTACTTC.

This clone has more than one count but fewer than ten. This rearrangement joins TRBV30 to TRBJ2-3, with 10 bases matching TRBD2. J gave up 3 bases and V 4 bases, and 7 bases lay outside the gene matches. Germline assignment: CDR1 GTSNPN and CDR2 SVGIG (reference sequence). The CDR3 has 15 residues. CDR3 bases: TGTGCCTGGACATCCCTAGCGGGAGAGACAGATACGCAGTATTTT. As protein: CAWTSLAGETDTQYF.

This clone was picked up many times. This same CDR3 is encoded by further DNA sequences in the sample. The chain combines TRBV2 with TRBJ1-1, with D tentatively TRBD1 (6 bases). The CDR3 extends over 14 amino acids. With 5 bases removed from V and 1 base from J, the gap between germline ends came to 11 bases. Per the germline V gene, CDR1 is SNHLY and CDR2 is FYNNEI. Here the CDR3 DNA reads TGTGCCAGCAGTCTCCAGGGGAGGAACACTGAAGCTTTCTTT. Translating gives CASSLQGRNTEAFF.